One sample yielded the 32 T cell receptor beta chains listed below, sequenced in a study of metastatic and nonmetastatic thyroid tumors. Via MiXCR, TCRdb re-called the PCR reads. Here the sample spans roughly 98,000 clones, more than 12% being singletons. Nobody among the patients had been given any treatment before thyroid surgery. Sequencing was done on a sample of blood. The receptors were gathered from a female donor with papillary thyroid cancer or a benign thyroid nodule (not recorded which). Some clones in this sample may be carry-over from other donors' samples.

On this clone: A read error is possible here, since a much larger clone lies one base away. The same CDR3 is also encoded by other DNA sequences in this sample. This chain connects TRBV11-2 to TRBJ1-5; 7 bases align to TRBD1. This CDR3 region has 15 residues. Germline CDR1 reads SGHAT; CDR2 reads FQNNGV. CDR3 DNA: TGTGTCAGTAGCTTATCGACAGGGAGCAATCAGCCCCAGCATTTT. Protein sequence: CVSSLSTGSNQPQHF.

This clone has a count of ten or more. The chain joins TRBV18 to TRBJ2-1; possibly TRBD1 for D (6 bases). Trimming removed 0 bases at V and 7 bases at J, with 13 bases between. Germline V gene data show CDR1 as KGHSH and CDR2 as LQKENI. This CDR3 region has 15 residues. Here the CDR3 DNA reads TGTGCCAGCTCACCACCCGACAAGGGGGAAAATGAGCAGTTCTTC. Translation gives CASSPPDKGENEQFF.

In its sample, this clone was seen many times. The gene calls are TRBV6-2 or TRBV6-3 and TRBJ1-1; D gene uncertain. The CDR3 spans 14 residues. V lost 6 bases and J 2 bases, leaving 13 bases between the germline ends. Germline values: CDR1 MNHEY, CDR2 SVGEGT. The CDR3 region has the DNA TGTGCCAGCAGCCCCAGACACCAAAACACTGAAGCTTTCTTT. Amino acid sequence: CASSPRHQNTEAFF.

This clone was seen repeatedly, ten times or more. The chain is built from TRBV28 and TRBJ2-7; no clear D. There are 12 residues in the CDR3. The V gene's germline CDR1 is MDHEN and CDR2 SYDVKM. The V gene lost 6 bases and the J gene lost 2 bases, with 8 bases spanning the gap. The CDR3 here is CASSLKAYEQYF. As DNA, the CDR3 is TGTGCCAGCAGCCTGAAAGCCTACGAGCAGTACTTC.

Worth noting for this clone: A much larger clone lies one base from this, so it may be a read error. Other nucleotide sequences from this sample produce the same CDR3. The V gene is TRBV27, the J gene TRBJ2-3; 11 bases map to TRBD2. CDR3 length: 17 residues. Germline V gene sequence: CDR1 MNHEY, CDR2 SMNVEV (reference sequence). The CDR3 is CASSLSSLAGGTDTQYF. Here the CDR3 DNA reads TGTGCCAGCAGTTTATCGTCGCTAGCGGGGGGCACAGATACACAGTATTTT.

This clone was seen many times. The rearrangement uses TRBV6-1 and TRBJ2-1, with 9 positions matching TRBD2. The length of the CDR3 is 15 residues. The trim removed 6 bases at V and 12 bases at J, leaving 15 bases unmatched. Germline values: CDR1 MNHNS, CDR2 SASEGT. The CDR3 sequence is CASRPPAGGSAPQFF. DNA for the CDR3: TGTGCCAGCAGGCCTCCAGCGGGGGGCTCCGCCCCGCAGTTCTTC.

For this clone: The junction departs from the called germline gene at one end, perhaps through a read error. This CDR3 reads CASSPTRTAYNEQFF. The CDR3 DNA sequence: TGTGCTAGCAGCCCGACCCGGACGGCCTACAATGAGCAGTTCTTC. The V gene is TRBV7-7, the J gene TRBJ2-1; D is uncertain. The germline CDR1 and CDR2 sequences are SSHAT and FNYEAQ (reference sequence). This CDR3 is built from 15 residues.

In its sample, this clone was seen a few times. A much larger clone sits a single nucleotide away, making a read error possible. The CDR3: CASSLMRGSTEAFF. The CDR3 DNA sequence: TGTGCCAGCAGCTTAATGAGAGGGAGCACTGAAGCTTTCTTT. The genes are TRBV7-3 and TRBJ1-1, with D unclear. The ends were cut back, 1 base at V and 4 bases at J, with 10 bases in the middle. Germline loops: CDR1 SGHTA, CDR2 FQGTGA. There are 14 residues in the CDR3.

For this clone: A single base separates this from a much larger clone, so it may be a read error. Written as DNA, the CDR3 is TGTGCCAGCAGCCAGGGGGAAAGGGGGCGCCGAGCTCTCTTT. This encodes CASSQGERGRRALF. The chain is built from TRBV3-1 and TRBJ1-1, with 7 nucleotides matching TRBD1. Germline V gene data show CDR1 as LGHDT and CDR2 as YNNKEL (reference sequence). This CDR3 has 14 residues.

In its sample, this clone was seen many times. This chain connects TRBV10-2 to TRBJ1-5; no clear D gene. CDR3 length equals 14 residues. Germline V lookup: CDR1 WSHSY, CDR2 SAAADI. Trimming shortened V by 5 bases and J by 0 bases, and 8 bases separated the two germline ends. This CDR3 reads CASSPTDSNQPQHF. CDR3 nucleotide sequence: TGCGCCAGCAGTCCCACGGATAGCAATCAGCCCCAGCATTTT.

This clone was seen at least ten times. The genes are TRBV6-1 and TRBJ2-7; 9 bases fit TRBD1. Germline loops: CDR1 MNHNS, CDR2 SASEGT. The CDR3 is 14 amino acids. V shed 10 bases, J shed 7 bases, and the junction held 14 bases outside the gene matches. The CDR3 reads CATGQGPGPREQYF. DNA for the CDR3: TGTGCCACCGGACAGGGGCCGGGACCTCGGGAGCAGTACTTC.

The chain has TRBV5-6 and TRBJ2-2; 8 nucleotides align to TRBD2. Germline loops: CDR1 SGHDT, CDR2 YYEEEE. The trim removed 5 bases at V and 6 bases at J, leaving 6 bases unmatched. The length of the CDR3 is 14 residues. For the CDR3, the DNA is TGTGCCAGCAGTGGGACTAGTGGGTCCGGGGAGCTGTTTTTT. Translating it yields CASSGTSGSGELFF.

This clone was recorded many times. CDR3 sequence (DNA): TGTGCCAGCAGTTTAACGGGGGGGGGATTGAGTGGCTACACCTTC. Protein sequence: CASSLTGGGLSGYTF. The chain links TRBV27 to TRBJ1-2; TRBD1 is a possible D gene (5 bases). CDR1 MNHEY and CDR2 SMNVEV come from the germline V gene (reference sequence). CDR3 length: 15 amino acids. Trimming removed 2 bases at V and 7 bases at J, with 17 bases between.

There are many counts of this clone. V gene TRBV2 combines with J gene TRBJ2-7, with D tentatively TRBD2 (5 bases). V lost 2 bases and J lost 2, with 13 bases in between. The CDR3 sequence is 15 residues long. Germline V lookup: CDR1 SNHLY, CDR2 FYNNEI. CDR3 sequence (DNA): TGTGCCAGCAGTGAATTATGGGTGAGGGCCTACGAGCAGTACTTC. Amino acids: CASSELWVRAYEQYF.

This clone was picked up many times. The rearrangement links TRBV6-5 to TRBJ1-6, with TRBD1 matching 7 bases. The CDR3 totals 14 residues. Germline trimming cut 3 bases from V and 9 bases from J; bases unmatched to any gene: 5. The germline CDR1 and CDR2 sequences are MNHEY and SVGAGI. CDR3 residues: CASSYGTDGSPLHF. The CDR3 nucleotides read TGTGCCAGCAGTTATGGGACAGACGGTTCACCCCTCCACTTT.

This clone was picked up many times. This rearrangement joins TRBV13 to TRBJ2-7; possible D gene TRBD2, 5 bases. Trimming removed 6 bases at V and 3 bases at J, with 15 bases between. Germline V gene lookup returns CDR1 PRHDT and CDR2 FYEKMQ (reference sequence). The CDR3 is 14 residues long. In nucleotides, the CDR3 is TGTGCCAGCAGTCGCGAGCGGATTTACTACGAGCAGTACTTC. Amino acids: CASSRERIYYEQYF. Full variable domain (rest looked up from reference TRBV13 and TRBJ2-7): AAGVIQSPRHLIKEKRETATLKCYPIPRHDTVYWYQQGPGQDPQFLISFYEKMQSDKGSIPDRFSAQQFSDYHSELNMSSLELGDSALYFCASSRERIYYEQYFGPGTRLTVT.

With regard to this clone: This could be a read error, since a much larger clone is one nucleotide away. Because it lacks the conserved phenylalanine or tryptophan at the end, this CDR3 is likely a read error. The chain uses TRBV5-1 and TRBJ1-6; TRBD1 matches 9 bases. This CDR3 has 14 amino acids. The V segment lost 3 bases and the J segment 7 bases; nucleotides outside the gene matches: 2. The germline CDR1 and CDR2 sequences are SGHRS and YFSETQ. The chain's CDR3 is CASSWDRDNSPLHL. The CDR3 DNA sequence: TGCGCCAGCAGCTGGGACAGGGACAATTCACCCCTCCACCTT.

About this clone itself: This may stem from a read error, because a much larger clone lies one nucleotide away. The V gene is TRBV12-3 or TRBV12-4, the J gene TRBJ2-3, with D tentatively TRBD1 (6 bases). The CDR3 totals 19 residues. Here the CDR3 DNA reads TGTGCCACCCCAGTTATTGTCCCGGACAGCTTCTTTTACACATATACGCAGTATTTT. Amino acids: CATPVIVPDSFFYTYTQYF.

This clone was recorded many times. The V call is TRBV12-3 or TRBV12-4, the J call TRBJ2-1, with D tentatively TRBD1 or TRBD2 (6 bases each). Trimming removed 3 bases from V and 0 bases from J, with 21 bases in between. This CDR3 is built from 19 residues. CDR3 sequence: CASSFLMWDGGNSYNEQFF. CDR3 coding DNA: TGTGCCAGCAGTTTCCTCATGTGGGACGGGGGCAACTCCTACAATGAGCAGTTCTTC.

Many counts were recorded for this clone. The J gene is TRBJ2-7, the V gene TRBV20-1, with a weak D call TRBD2 (6 bases). V dropped 6 bases and J dropped 6 bases, with 15 bases sitting between them. Germline V gene sequence: CDR1 DFQATT, CDR2 SNEGSKA (reference sequence). The CDR3 covers 12 residues. The CDR3 region has the DNA TGCAGTGCCCGCGGGGCCGGGGTCGAGCAGTACTTC. Translating gives CSARGAGVEQYF.

This clone was picked up many times. The J gene is TRBJ1-2, the V gene TRBV5-6; 8 bases map to TRBD1. This CDR3 has 15 amino acids. The V and J ends lost 4 bases and 4 bases, in that order; junction bases with no gene match: 9. The germline V gene encodes CDR1 SGHDT and CDR2 YYEEEE. CDR3 DNA: TGTGCCAGCAGCGTCGGACAGGGTACAACCTATGGCTACACCTTC. Encoded protein: CASSVGQGTTYGYTF.

In its sample, this clone was seen a few times. This may come from a read error, since a much larger clone is one base off. DNA of the CDR3: TGCTCCACCGCGGACAGTAGCAATCAGCCCCAGCATTTT. The encoded protein is CSTADSSNQPQHF. This sequence joins TRBV10-2 and TRBJ1-5; a weak D match, TRBD1 (6 bases). CDR3 length: 13 residues. Germline V gene data show CDR1 as WSHSY and CDR2 as SAAADI.

At least ten counts were recorded for this clone. V gene TRBV18 combines with J gene TRBJ2-2; D is unclear. There are 16 residues in the CDR3. V was clipped by 3 bases and J by 0 bases, with 11 bases between them. Germline V gene sequence: CDR1 KGHSH, CDR2 LQKENI. This CDR3 is CASSPQKGANTGELFF. CDR3 nucleotides: TGTGCCAGCTCACCCCAGAAGGGTGCGAACACCGGGGAGCTGTTTTTT.

This clone was detected many times. This sample includes further DNA sequences coding for the same CDR3. The V call is TRBV7-2, the J call TRBJ2-3; D call uncertain. Germline-derived CDR1 and CDR2 are SGHTA and FQGNSA. The V end lost 0 bases, the J end lost 5 bases, and 0 bases lay between the germline ends. The CDR3 runs to 11 residues. CDR3 sequence (DNA): TGTGCCAGCAGCTTAGCAGATACGCAGTATTTT. Translation gives CASSLADTQYF.

This chain connects TRBV18 to TRBJ2-2, with 7 positions matching TRBD1. The CDR3 has 14 residues. The junction had 4 bases not matched to a gene; V was cut back by 4 bases and J by 5 bases. Germline loops: CDR1 KGHSH, CDR2 LQKENI. CDR3 loop: CASSQGQITGELFF. Here the CDR3 DNA reads TGTGCCAGCTCACAGGGACAGATTACCGGGGAGCTGTTTTTT.

Points on this clone: A much bigger clone sits one base away, suggesting this may be a read error. The V and J genes are TRBV28 and TRBJ1-5, with 9 positions matching TRBD1. The J call may not be correct, given that the DNA end is closer to TRBJ2-3. The germline V gene has CDR1 MDHEN and CDR2 SYDVKM. This CDR3 spans 16 amino acids. The CDR3 reads CASILRDRVSNQPQYF. The CDR3 nucleotides read TGTGCCAGCATTCTCCGGGACAGGGTTAGCAATCAGCCCCAGTATTTT.

In its sample, this clone was seen many times. The chain couples TRBV6-6 to TRBJ2-2, with unresolved D. V shed 2 bases and J shed 4 bases, with 20 bases lying between them. Germline V CDR1 and CDR2: MNHNY, SVGAGI (reference sequence). This CDR3 spans 18 amino acids. The DNA of the CDR3 is TGTGCCAGCAGTTACGGCCCAGCGCCCGCGCGCGGCACCGGGGAGCTGTTTTTT. This sequence encodes CASSYGPAPARGTGELFF.

In its sample, this clone was seen a few times. V usage is TRBV28 and J usage is TRBJ1-3; 8 positions agree with TRBD1. V lost 6 bases and J lost 6; bases outside the gene matches: 22. The length of the CDR3 is 19 residues. The germline gives CDR1 MDHEN, CDR2 SYDVKM. CDR3 sequence (DNA): TGTGCCAGCAGAGTCCCTCAGGGGGCGACGAATTTGTGGTTAAACACCATATATTTT. It encodes CASRVPQGATNLWLNTIYF.

The J gene is TRBJ2-1, the V gene TRBV28, with 7 bases fitting TRBD2. Germline assignment: CDR1 MDHEN and CDR2 SYDVKM. Unmatched junction bases numbered 9, after V lost 7 bases and J lost 12 bases. The CDR3 runs 12 residues. The CDR3 sequence is CASNLGLRGQFF. The CDR3 DNA follows: TGTGCCAGCAACCTGGGACTAAGGGGGCAGTTCTTC.

This clone came up many times. The chain recombines TRBV20-1 with TRBJ2-3; no clear D. The ends were cut back, 3 bases at V and 0 bases at J, with 10 bases in the middle. The CDR3 extends over 14 amino acids. Germline V gene lookup returns CDR1 DFQATT and CDR2 SNEGSKA (reference sequence). This CDR3 is CSASPIVSTDTQYF. CDR3 DNA: TGCAGTGCTAGCCCTATAGTCAGCACAGATACGCAGTATTTT.

This clone was found many times. The CDR3 DNA reads as TGCGCCAGCAGCCCCGTGGCGGGGTACCTCTACGAGCAGTACTTC. This translates into CASSPVAGYLYEQYF. V usage is TRBV5-1 and J usage is TRBJ2-7; D may be TRBD2 (6 bases). This CDR3 spans 15 amino acids. The germline gives CDR1 SGHRS, CDR2 YFSETQ. V was clipped by 4 bases and J by 3 bases, with 17 bases between them.

This clone was seen ten or more times. The chain employs TRBV5-1 and TRBJ2-7; 7 nucleotides align to TRBD1. Germline V CDR1 and CDR2: SGHRS, YFSETQ. The CDR3 consists of 15 residues. The junction had 6 bases not matched to a gene; V was cut back by 3 bases and J by 0 bases. The CDR3 loop is CASSWGQRSSYEQYF. The CDR3 DNA is TGCGCCAGCAGCTGGGGACAGCGGAGCTCCTACGAGCAGTACTTC.